One and the same sample provided the 13 T cell receptor beta chains below, sequenced in a study of T cell responses to AZD1222 COVID-19 vaccine. The assay was immunoSEQ multiplex PCR, and TCRdb's table has in-frame clones only and misses some. The sample consists of more than 140,000 clones, approximately 90% of them appearing once. Sequencing was performed on peripheral blood, taken on day 0 of AZD1222 vaccination. Source of these receptors: an adult in good health.

The CDR3: CASSEEGAFLSTIYF. CDR3 coding DNA: TGTGCCAGCAGTGAAGAAGGGGCTTTCTTAAGCACCATATATTTT. The chain is built from TRBV6-1 and TRBJ1-3, with D perhaps TRBD1 (5 bases). The germline V gene has CDR1 MNHNS and CDR2 SASEGT. There are 15 residues in the CDR3. Trimming left V 1 base short and J 9 bases short, with 16 bases between.

This chain uses TRBV30 with TRBJ2-5; D gene uncertain. The CDR3 has 14 residues. The V gene's germline CDR1 is GTSNPN and CDR2 SVGIG (reference sequence). The V and J ends lost 0 bases and 4 bases respectively, with 12 bases between them. For the CDR3, the DNA is TGTGCCTGGAGTGTTCCTCCGCAGTTAGAGACCCAGTACTTC. Its protein is CAWSVPPQLETQYF.

V is TRBV27 and J is TRBJ1-1; perhaps TRBD1 as D (5 bases). Germline lookup yields CDR1 MNHEY and CDR2 SMNVEV (reference sequence). The V end lost 2 bases, the J end lost 8 bases, and 12 bases lay between the germline ends. The CDR3 is made up of 13 amino acids. The CDR3 DNA is TGTGCCAGCAGTTTAATCCCAGGGAAGGAAGCTTTCTTT. It yields the protein CASSLIPGKEAFF.

This chain connects TRBV18 to TRBJ2-7; D unclear. The CDR3 runs 18 residues. The V gene lost 1 base and the J gene lost 0 bases, with 19 bases spanning the gap. Germline loops: CDR1 KGHSH, CDR2 LQKENI. CDR3 DNA sequence: TGTGCCAGCTCACCACTTCCCCCTGCACAGACCTTCTCCTACGAGCAGTACTTC. Translation: CASSPLPPAQTFSYEQYF.

J is TRBJ2-3 and V is TRBV5-1, with D perhaps matching TRBD2 (5 bases). V was clipped by 1 base and J by 5 bases, with 11 bases between them. CDR3 length: 14 amino acids. The germline gives CDR1 SGHRS, CDR2 YFSETQ. This CDR3 is CASSLLAGGDTQYF. CDR3 in DNA: TGCGCCAGCAGCTTGCTCGCCGGAGGAGATACGCAGTATTTT.

V gene TRBV6-5 combines with J gene TRBJ2-3, with 7 bases lining up with TRBD2. In germline, CDR1 is MNHEY, CDR2 SVGAGI. The CDR3 has 13 residues. V lost 9 bases, J lost 4 bases, and 7 bases stayed unmatched. The CDR3 nucleotides read TGTGCCAGAGGAGGGGCGGGAGCAGATACGCAGTATTTT. As protein: CARGGAGADTQYF.

In its sample, this clone was seen once. The gene calls are TRBV4-2 and TRBJ2-1; 8 bases are a match to TRBD2. Germline assignment: CDR1 LGHNA and CDR2 YNFKEQ. The ends lost 0 bases at V and 9 bases at J; junction bases unmatched: 7. The CDR3 covers 15 residues. In DNA, the CDR3 is TGTGCCAGCAGCCAAGAAAGCGGGAGTTGGGGTGAGCAGTTCTTC. Protein: CASSQESGSWGEQFF.

The rearrangement links TRBV30 to TRBJ1-1, with D unresolved. The V and J ends lost 8 bases and 0 bases respectively, with 13 bases between them. Germline-derived CDR1 and CDR2 are GTSNPN and SVGIG (reference sequence). CDR3 length equals 13 residues. The CDR3 DNA follows: TGTGCCGGAGCGGGCGGCATGAACACTGAAGCTTTCTTT. Its translation: CAGAGGMNTEAFF.

This clone has at least ten counts. This chain links TRBV28 with TRBJ2-7, with TRBD1 matching over 10 bases. Trimming cost V 5 bases and J 6 bases; bases outside gene matches: 10. CDR1 and CDR2 (germline): MDHEN, SYDVKM. CDR3 length equals 15 residues. The CDR3 here is CASSTPRQGAGEQYF. Here the CDR3 DNA reads TGTGCCAGCAGTACCCCCCGACAGGGGGCTGGCGAGCAGTACTTC.

This rearrangement joins TRBV6-2 or TRBV6-3 to TRBJ1-2, with 8 nucleotides matching TRBD1. Germline values: CDR1 MNHEY, CDR2 SVGEGT. Trimming took 5 bases from V and 2 from J; bases not matched to a gene: 4. The CDR3 spans 14 residues. The CDR3 loop is CASSPRGPNYGYTF. The CDR3 bases are TGTGCCAGCAGTCCCAGGGGGCCGAACTATGGCTACACCTTC.

The chain carries TRBV5-4 and TRBJ1-3; TRBD1 might be the D (6 bases). Trimming left V 0 bases short and J 0 bases short, with 10 bases between. Germline CDR1 and CDR2: SGHNT and YYREEE (reference sequence). CDR3 length: 16 amino acids. The CDR3, as DNA: TGTGCCAGCAGCTTGGGGGGGGCCCACTCTGGAAACACCATATATTTT. This translates into CASSLGGAHSGNTIYF.

This chain links TRBV29-1 with TRBJ2-1; TRBD1 might be the D (6 bases). This CDR3 has 13 residues. V lost 4 bases, J lost 3 bases, and 10 bases lay in between. Germline CDR1 reads SQVTM; CDR2 reads ANQGSEA. CDR3 region: CSVGQVNYNEQFF. The CDR3 DNA reads TGCAGCGTTGGACAGGTCAACTACAATGAGCAGTTCTTC.

This clone was seen just once. This chain uses TRBV19 with TRBJ2-2, with D possibly being TRBD1 or TRBD2 (6 bases each). In germline, CDR1 is LNHDA, CDR2 SQIVND (reference sequence). This CDR3 region has 16 residues. Deletions cut 5 bases from V and 1 base from J, with 14 bases between. The CDR3 sequence: CASSSSGGGNTGELFF. In DNA form, the CDR3 reads TGTGCCAGTAGTTCTAGTGGAGGGGGGAACACCGGGGAGCTGTTTTTT.